This T cell receptor (beta chain) emerged from a study of blood T cell repertoires in COVID-19. The overall study: PBMCs, B-cell-depleted T cells, or T cells were the source of the cDNA or gDNA that made up the material.

Authors' data handling: Amplification of reference gene primers was used by the study to estimate nucleated cell counts. Sequenced by immunoSEQ multiplex PCR; TCRdb stores in-frame clones only, minus some. V and J calls and clone size follow that table, whereas D and trimming were derived from the DNA. This sample has hundreds of thousands of clones, with around 85% found just once. CDR1 MDHEN and CDR2 SYDVKM come from the germline V gene. The CDR3 consists of 14 residues. V shed 5 bases and J shed 1 base, with 6 bases lying between them. The chain couples TRBV28 to TRBJ1-6; no reliable D call. The receptor's source is a woman under 30 with acute or convalescent COVID-19. The sample taken for sequencing was peripheral blood. CDR3 coding DNA: TGTGCCAGCAGTGGCTTATCCTATAATTCACCCCTCCACTTT. This translates into CASSGLSYNSPLHF.